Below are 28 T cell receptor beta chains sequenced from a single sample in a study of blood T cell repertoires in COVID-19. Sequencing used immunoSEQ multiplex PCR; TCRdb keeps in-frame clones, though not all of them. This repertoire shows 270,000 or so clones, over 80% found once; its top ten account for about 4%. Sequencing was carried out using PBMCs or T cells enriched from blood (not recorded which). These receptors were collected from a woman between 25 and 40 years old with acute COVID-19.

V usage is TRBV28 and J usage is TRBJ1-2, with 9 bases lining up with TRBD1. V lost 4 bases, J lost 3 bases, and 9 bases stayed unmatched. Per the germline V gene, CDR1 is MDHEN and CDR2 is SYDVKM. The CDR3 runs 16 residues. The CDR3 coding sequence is TGTGCCAGCAGTTCAATAGTACAGGGGGCCGACTATGGCTACACCTTC. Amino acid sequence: CASSSIVQGADYGYTF.

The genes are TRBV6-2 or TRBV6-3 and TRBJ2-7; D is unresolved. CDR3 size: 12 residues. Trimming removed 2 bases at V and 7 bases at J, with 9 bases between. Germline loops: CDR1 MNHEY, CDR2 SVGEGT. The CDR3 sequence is CASSYERREQYF. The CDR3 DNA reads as TGTGCCAGCAGTTACGAACGGCGGGAGCAGTACTTC.

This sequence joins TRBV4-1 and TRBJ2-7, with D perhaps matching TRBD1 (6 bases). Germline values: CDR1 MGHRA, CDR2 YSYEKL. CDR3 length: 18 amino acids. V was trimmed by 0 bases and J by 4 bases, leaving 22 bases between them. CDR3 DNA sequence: TGCGCCAGCAGCCAAGATCCCCCGTTTGGGGGCGCAAGGTACGAGCAGTACTTC. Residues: CASSQDPPFGGARYEQYF.

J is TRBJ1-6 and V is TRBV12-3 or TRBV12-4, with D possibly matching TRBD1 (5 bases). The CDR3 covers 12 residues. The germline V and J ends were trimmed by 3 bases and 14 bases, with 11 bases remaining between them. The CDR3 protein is CASSFLGGALHF. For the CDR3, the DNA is TGTGCCAGCAGTTTTCTGGGGGGGGCCCTCCACTTT.

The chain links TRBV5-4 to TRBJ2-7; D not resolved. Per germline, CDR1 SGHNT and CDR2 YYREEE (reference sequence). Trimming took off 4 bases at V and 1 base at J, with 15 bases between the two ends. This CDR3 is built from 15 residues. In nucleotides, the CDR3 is TGTGCCAGCAGCACCCCGGTCGGTCGGTCCTACGAGCAGTACTTC. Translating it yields CASSTPVGRSYEQYF.

CDR3 amino acids: CASSNGDTQYF. The DNA of the CDR3 is TGTGCCAGCAGTAACGGTGATACGCAGTATTTT. The J gene is TRBJ2-3, the V gene TRBV2, with D uncertain. Deletions cut 5 bases from V and 6 bases from J, with 6 bases between. From germline, CDR1 is SNHLY and CDR2 FYNNEI. The CDR3 totals 11 residues.

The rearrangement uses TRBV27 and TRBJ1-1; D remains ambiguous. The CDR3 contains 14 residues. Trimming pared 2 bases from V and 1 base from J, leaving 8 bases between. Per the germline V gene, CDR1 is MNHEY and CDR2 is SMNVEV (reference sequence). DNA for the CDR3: TGTGCCAGCAGTTTAGTTGGAGCGAACACTGAAGCTTTCTTT. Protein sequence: CASSLVGANTEAFF.

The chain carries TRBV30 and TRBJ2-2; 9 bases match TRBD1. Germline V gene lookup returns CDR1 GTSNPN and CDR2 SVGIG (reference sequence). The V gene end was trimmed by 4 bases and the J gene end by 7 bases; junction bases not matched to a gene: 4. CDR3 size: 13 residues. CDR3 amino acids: CAWKQGAIGELFF. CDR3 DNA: TGTGCCTGGAAACAGGGGGCAATCGGGGAGCTGTTTTTT.

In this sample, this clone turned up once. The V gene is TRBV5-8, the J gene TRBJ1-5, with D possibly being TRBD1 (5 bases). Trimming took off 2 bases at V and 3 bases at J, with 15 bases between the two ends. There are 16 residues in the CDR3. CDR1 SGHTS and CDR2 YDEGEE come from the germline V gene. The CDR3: CASSFFSGGDNQPQHF. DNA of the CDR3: TGTGCCAGCAGCTTCTTTTCCGGGGGTGACAATCAGCCCCAGCATTTT.

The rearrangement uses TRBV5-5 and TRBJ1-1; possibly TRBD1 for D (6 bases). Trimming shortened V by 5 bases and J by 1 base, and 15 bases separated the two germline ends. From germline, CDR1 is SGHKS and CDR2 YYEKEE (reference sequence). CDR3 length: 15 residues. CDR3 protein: CASRLQGMGNTEAFF. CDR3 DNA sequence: TGTGCCAGCAGGCTTCAGGGGATGGGGAACACTGAAGCTTTCTTT. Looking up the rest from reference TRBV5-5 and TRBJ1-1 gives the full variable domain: DAGVTQSPTHLIKTRGQQVTLRCSPISGHKSVSWYQQVLGQGPQFIFQYYEKEERGRGNFPDRFSARQFPNYSSELNVNALLLGDSALYLCASRLQGMGNTEAFFGQGTRLTVV.

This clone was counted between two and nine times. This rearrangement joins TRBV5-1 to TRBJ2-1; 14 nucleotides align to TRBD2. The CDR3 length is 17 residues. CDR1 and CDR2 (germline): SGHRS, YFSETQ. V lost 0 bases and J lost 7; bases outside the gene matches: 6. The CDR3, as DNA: TGCGCCAGCAGCTTGGCGACTAGCGGGAGGGCCGAAAATGAGCAGTTCTTC. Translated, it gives CASSLATSGRAENEQFF.

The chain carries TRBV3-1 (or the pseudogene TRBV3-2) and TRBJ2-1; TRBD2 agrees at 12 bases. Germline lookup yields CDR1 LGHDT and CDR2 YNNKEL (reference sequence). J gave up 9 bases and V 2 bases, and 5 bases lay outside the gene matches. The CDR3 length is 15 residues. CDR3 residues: CASSQRLAGVAEQFF. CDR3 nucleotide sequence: TGTGCCAGCAGCCAACGACTAGCGGGAGTGGCTGAGCAGTTCTTC.

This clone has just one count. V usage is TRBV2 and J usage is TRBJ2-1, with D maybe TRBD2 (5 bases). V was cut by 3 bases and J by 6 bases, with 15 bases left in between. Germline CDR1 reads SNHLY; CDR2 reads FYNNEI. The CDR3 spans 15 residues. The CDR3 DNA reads TGTGCCAGCAGTGAGTGGACTCTCGAAGGCAATGAGCAGTTCTTC. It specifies CASSEWTLEGNEQFF.

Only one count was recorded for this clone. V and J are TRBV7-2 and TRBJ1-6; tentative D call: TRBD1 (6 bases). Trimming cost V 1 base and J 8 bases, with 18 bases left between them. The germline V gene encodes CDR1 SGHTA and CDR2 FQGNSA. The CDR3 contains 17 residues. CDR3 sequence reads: CASSLGTVVLRDSPLHF. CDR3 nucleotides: TGTGCCAGCAGCTTAGGGACAGTCGTGCTGCGGGATTCACCCCTCCACTTT.

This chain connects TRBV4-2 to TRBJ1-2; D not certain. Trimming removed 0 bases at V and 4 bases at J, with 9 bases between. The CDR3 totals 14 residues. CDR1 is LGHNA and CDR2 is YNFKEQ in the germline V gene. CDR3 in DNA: TGTGCCAGCAGCCAAGATTTGGGAGGCTATGGCTACACCTTC. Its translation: CASSQDLGGYGYTF.

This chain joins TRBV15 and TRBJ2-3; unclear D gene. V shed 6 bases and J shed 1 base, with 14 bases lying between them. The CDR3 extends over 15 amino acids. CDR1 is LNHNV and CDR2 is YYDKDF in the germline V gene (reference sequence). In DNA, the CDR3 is TGTGCCACCAGGCCGAGTTCTAGAGGCACAGATACGCAGTATTTT. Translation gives CATRPSSRGTDTQYF.

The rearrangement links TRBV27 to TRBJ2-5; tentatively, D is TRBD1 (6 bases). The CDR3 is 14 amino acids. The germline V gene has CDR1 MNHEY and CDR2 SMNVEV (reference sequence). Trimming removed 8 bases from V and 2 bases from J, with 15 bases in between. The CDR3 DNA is TGTGCCAGCGGAATTTCGGGACAACAAGAGACCCAGTACTTC. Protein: CASGISGQQETQYF.

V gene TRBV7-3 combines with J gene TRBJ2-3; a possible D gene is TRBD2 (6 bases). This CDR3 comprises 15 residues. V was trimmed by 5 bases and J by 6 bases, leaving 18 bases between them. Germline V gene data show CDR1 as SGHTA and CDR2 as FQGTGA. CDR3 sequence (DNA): TGTGCCAGCAGCAAAAGGGCCGGGAGTGCGGATACGCAGTATTTT. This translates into CASSKRAGSADTQYF.

CDR3 protein: CASSPPGQTSYEQYF. The CDR3 nucleotides are TGTGCCAGCAGTCCTCCGGGACAAACTTCCTACGAGCAGTACTTC. This chain uses TRBV27 with TRBJ2-7, with D tentatively TRBD1 (6 bases). V dropped 5 bases and J dropped 1 base, with 15 bases sitting between them. Germline V gene lookup returns CDR1 MNHEY and CDR2 SMNVEV (reference sequence). This CDR3 region has 15 residues.

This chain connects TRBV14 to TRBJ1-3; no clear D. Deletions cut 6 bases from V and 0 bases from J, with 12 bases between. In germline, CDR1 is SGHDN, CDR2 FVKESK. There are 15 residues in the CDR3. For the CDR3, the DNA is TGTGCCAGCAGACTAGACGGGAGCTCTGGAAACACCATATATTTT. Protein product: CASRLDGSSGNTIYF.

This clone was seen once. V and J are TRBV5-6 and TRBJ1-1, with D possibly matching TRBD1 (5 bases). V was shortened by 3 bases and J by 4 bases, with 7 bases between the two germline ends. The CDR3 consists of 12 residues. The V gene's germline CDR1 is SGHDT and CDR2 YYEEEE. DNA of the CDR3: TGTGCCAGCAGCTCGGGGGGCACTGAAGCTTTCTTT. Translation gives CASSSGGTEAFF.

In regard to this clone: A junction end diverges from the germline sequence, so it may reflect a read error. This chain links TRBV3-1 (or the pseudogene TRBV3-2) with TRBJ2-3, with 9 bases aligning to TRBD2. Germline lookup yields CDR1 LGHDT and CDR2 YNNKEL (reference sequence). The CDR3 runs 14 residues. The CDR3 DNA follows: TGTGCCAGCAGCTATAGCGGGAGCATAGATACGCAGTATTTT. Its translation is CASSYSGSIDTQYF.

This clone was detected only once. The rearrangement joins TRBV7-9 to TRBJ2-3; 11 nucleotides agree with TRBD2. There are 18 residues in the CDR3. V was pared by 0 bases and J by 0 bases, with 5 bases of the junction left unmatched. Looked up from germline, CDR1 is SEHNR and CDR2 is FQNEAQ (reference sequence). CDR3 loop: CASSLAIASGRSTDTQYF. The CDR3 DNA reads TGTGCCAGCAGCTTAGCGATCGCTAGCGGGAGGAGCACAGATACGCAGTATTTT.

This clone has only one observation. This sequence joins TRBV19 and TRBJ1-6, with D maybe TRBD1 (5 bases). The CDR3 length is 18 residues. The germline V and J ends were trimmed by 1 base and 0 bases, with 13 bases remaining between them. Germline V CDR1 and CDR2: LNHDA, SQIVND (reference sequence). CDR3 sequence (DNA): TGTGCCAGTAGTATAGTCGGCGGGGGAAGCTCCTATAATTCACCCCTCCACTTT. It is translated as CASSIVGGGSSYNSPLHF.

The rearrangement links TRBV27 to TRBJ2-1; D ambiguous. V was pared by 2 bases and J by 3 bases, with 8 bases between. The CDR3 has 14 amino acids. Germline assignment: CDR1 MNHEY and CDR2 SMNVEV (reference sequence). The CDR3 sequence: CASSLVASYNEQFF. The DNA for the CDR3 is TGTGCCAGCAGTTTAGTGGCCAGCTACAATGAGCAGTTCTTC.

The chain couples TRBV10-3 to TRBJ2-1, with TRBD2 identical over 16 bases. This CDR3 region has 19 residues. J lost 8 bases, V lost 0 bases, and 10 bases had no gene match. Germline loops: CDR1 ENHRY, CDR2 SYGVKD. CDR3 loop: CAISESSGTSGRAGDEQFF. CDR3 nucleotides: TGTGCCATCAGTGAGTCGAGTGGGACTAGCGGGAGGGCGGGAGATGAGCAGTTCTTC.

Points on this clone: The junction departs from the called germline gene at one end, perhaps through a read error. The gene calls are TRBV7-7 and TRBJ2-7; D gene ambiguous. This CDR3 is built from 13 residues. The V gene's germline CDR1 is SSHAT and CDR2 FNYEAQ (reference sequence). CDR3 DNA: TGTGCTAGCAGCCCGACGGGCTCCTACGAGCAGTACTTC. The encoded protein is CASSPTGSYEQYF.

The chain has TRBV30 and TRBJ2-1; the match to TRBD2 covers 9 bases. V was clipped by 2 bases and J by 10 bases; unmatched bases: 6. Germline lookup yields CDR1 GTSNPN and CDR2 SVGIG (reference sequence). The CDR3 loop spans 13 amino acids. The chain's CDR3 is CAWSRGRAREQFF. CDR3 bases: TGTGCCTGGAGTCGCGGGAGGGCCAGGGAGCAGTTCTTC.